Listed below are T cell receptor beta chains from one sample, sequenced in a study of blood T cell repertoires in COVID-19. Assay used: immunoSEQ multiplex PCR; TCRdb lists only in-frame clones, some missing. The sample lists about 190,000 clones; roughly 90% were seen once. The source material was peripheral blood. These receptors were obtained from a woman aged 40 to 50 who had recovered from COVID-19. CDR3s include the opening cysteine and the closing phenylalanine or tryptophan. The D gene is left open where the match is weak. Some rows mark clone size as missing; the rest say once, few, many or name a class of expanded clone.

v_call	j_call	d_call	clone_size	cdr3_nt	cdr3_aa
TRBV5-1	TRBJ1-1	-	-	TGCGCCAGCAGCTCGAGGTTCGGAGGGGACACTGAAGCTTTCTTT	CASSSRFGGDTEAFF
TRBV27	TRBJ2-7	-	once	TGTGCCAGCAGGGACATCCACGAGCAGTACTTC	CASRDIHEQYF
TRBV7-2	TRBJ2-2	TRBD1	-	TGTGCCAGCAGGCACGGGACAGCTATCACCGGGGAGCTGTTTTTT	CASRHGTAITGELFF
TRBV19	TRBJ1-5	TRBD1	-	TGTGCCAGTAGTACCCGGACAGGGAAACAGCCCCAGCATTTT	CASSTRTGKQPQHF
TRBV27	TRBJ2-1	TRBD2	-	TGTGCCAGCAGTTCGGGACTAGGAGTAGGAGAGCAGTTCTTC	CASSSGLGVGEQFF
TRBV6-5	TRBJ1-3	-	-	TGTGCCAGCAGTTCCAGGTTCTCTGGAAACACCATATATTTT	CASSSRFSGNTIYF
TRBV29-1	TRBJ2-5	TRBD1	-	TGCAGCGTGCGCACAGGGGACGAGACCCAGTACTTC	CSVRTGDETQYF
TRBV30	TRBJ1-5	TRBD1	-	TGTGCCTGGATCCCGAACCGGGACAGGGGAAATCAGCCCCAGCATTTT	CAWIPNRDRGNQPQHF
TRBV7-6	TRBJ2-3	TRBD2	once	TGTGCCAGCAGCTTAAGGACGGTACTCAGCGGGAACACAGATACGCAGTATTTT	CASSLRTVLSGNTDTQYF
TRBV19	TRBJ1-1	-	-	TGTGCCAGTAGTATTCAGGCAGGGAATGTGAACACTGAAGCTTTCTTT	CASSIQAGNVNTEAFF
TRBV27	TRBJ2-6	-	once	TGTGCCAGCAGTTTTTCGGTCAACTCTGGGGCCAACGTCCTGACTTTC	CASSFSVNSGANVLTF
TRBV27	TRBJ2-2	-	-	TGTGCCAGCATGGTCGCCAGGGCAGACACCGGGGAGCTGTTTTTT	CASMVARADTGELFF
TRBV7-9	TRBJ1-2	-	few	TGTGCCAGCAGCTCAGCGAGGCGGGCGGACTATGGCTACACCTTC	CASSSARRADYGYTF
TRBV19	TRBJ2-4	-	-	TGTGCCAGTAAAGGACAAAAAACGGGTGCGGCCAAAAACATTCAGTACTTC	CASKGQKTGAAKNIQYF
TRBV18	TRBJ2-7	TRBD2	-	TGTGCCAGCTCACCACAGTCCGGGTTAGCGGGTTACGAGCAGTACTTC	CASSPQSGLAGYEQYF
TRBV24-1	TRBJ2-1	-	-	TGTGCCACCAGTGATGTTGGCGGAAACTCCTACAATGAGCAGTTCTTC	CATSDVGGNSYNEQFF
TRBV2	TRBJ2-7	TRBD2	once	TGTGCCAGCAGTGCCCGGGGGGTGGGGGTTACCTACGAGCAGTACTTC	CASSARGVGVTYEQYF
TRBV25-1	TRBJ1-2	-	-	TGTGCCAGCAGTGAATATGGAGGGGTCTATGGCTACACCTTC	CASSEYGGVYGYTF
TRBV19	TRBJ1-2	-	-	TGTGCCAGTGGGAGGTGGGGCTATGGCTACACCTTC	CASGRWGYGYTF
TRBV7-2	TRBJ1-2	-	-	TGTGCCAGCAGCTTAGGAGTACTATATGGCTACACCTTC	CASSLGVLYGYTF
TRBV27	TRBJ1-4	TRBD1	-	TGTGCCAGCAGTCCGAACAGGGGGCGCGTTGAAAAACTGTTTTTT	CASSPNRGRVEKLFF
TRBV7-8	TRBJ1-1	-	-	TGTGCCAGCAGCCGAGATGTACACGGGGACACTGAAGCTTTCTTT	CASSRDVHGDTEAFF
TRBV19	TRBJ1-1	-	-	TGTGCCAGTAGCCACGTTGAGGGTGAAGCTTTCTTT	CASSHVEGEAFF
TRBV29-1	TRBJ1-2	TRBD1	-	TGCAGCCAACAGACAGGGTCTGGCTACACCTTC	CSQQTGSGYTF
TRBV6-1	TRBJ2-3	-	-	TGTGCCAGCAGTGAAGTGCTGGCGAGCGGCACAGATACGCAGTATTTT	CASSEVLASGTDTQYF
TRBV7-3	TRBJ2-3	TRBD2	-	TGTGCCAGCAGCTTACGACTAGCGGGAGGGGGCACAGATACGCAGTATTTT	CASSLRLAGGGTDTQYF
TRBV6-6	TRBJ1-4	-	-	TGTGCCAGCAGGGCTCCGGGTGACGGCGGCGGGGAAAAACTGTTTTTT	CASRAPGDGGGEKLFF
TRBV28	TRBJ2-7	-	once	TGTGCCAGCAGTTTTCGATCTGCGCAGGCCACCTACGAGCAGTACTTC	CASSFRSAQATYEQYF
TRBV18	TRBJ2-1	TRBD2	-	TGTGCCAGCTCACCGTGGACTAGCGAACCGGGTGAGCAGTTCTTC	CASSPWTSEPGEQFF
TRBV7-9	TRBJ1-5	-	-	TGTGCCAGCAGCTTAGACAATAGCAATCAGCCCCAGCATTTT	CASSLDNSNQPQHF
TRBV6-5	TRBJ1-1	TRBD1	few	TGTGCCAGCATACAATCAGGGGGCAGGGGTGAAGCTTTCTTT	CASIQSGGRGEAFF
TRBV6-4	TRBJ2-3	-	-	TGTGCCAGCAGTGACCAGGGCACAGATACGCAGTATTTT	CASSDQGTDTQYF
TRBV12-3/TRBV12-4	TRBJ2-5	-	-	TGTGCCAGCAGTTGGAGGAGCCAAGAGACCCAGTACTTC	CASSWRSQETQYF
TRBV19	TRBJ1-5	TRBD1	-	TGTGCCAGTAGTATATCAGGAGGGGGCGGGCAGCCCCAGCATTTT	CASSISGGGGQPQHF
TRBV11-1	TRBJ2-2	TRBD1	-	TGTGCCAGCAGCTTAGCCGACAGGGTGAAGGCCGGGGAGCTGTTTTTT	CASSLADRVKAGELFF
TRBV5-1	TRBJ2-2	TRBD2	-	TGCGCCAGCAGCTCGAGGGTAGCGGGAGACACCGGGGAGCTGTTTTTT	CASSSRVAGDTGELFF
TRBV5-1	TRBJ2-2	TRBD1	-	TGCGCCAGCAGCTCGGGACAGGGGGGGACCGGGGAGCTGTTTTTT	CASSSGQGGTGELFF